This TCR beta chain comes out of a study of blood T cell repertoires in COVID-19. On the study more broadly: T cells, B-cell-depleted T cells, or PBMCs provided the cDNA or gDNA that served as material.

Assay used: immunoSEQ multiplex PCR; TCRdb lists only in-frame clones, some missing. The table lists more than 150,000 clones, approximately 91% of them singletons. Germline V gene sequence: CDR1 SGDLS, CDR2 YYNGEE. The CDR3 extends over 15 amino acids. V lost 3 bases, J lost 7 bases, and 14 bases lay in between. This sequence joins TRBV9 and TRBJ1-6; D is perhaps TRBD1 (6 bases). This sequence was found in a man in his fifties or sixties with acute or convalescent COVID-19. The source material was peripheral blood. The chain's CDR3 is CASSAGQLSNSPLHF. CDR3 nucleotide sequence: TGTGCCAGCAGCGCCGGACAGCTCTCGAATTCACCCCTCCACTTT. The full variable domain, completed using reference TRBV9 and TRBJ1-6, is DSGVTQTPKHLITATGQRVTLRCSPRSGDLSVYWYQQSLDQGLQFLIQYYNGEERAKGNILERFSAQQFPDLHSELNLSSLELGDSALYFCASSAGQLSNSPLHFGNGTRLTVT.